Sequencing of this T cell receptor (beta chain) was carried out in a study of control samples from healthy donors and cancer patients. Germline CDR1 and CDR2: MDHEN and SYDVKM. This CDR3 contains 17 residues. Here immunoSEQ multiplex PCR was the method, and the copy in TCRdb shows in-frame clones only, minus some. The table records under 55,000 clones, 91% of them present only once. Regarding this clone: At one of its ends the junction is not consistent with the germline gene, which may arise from a read error.

The source material was PBMCs. V gene TRBV28 combines with J gene TRBJ1-5; 9 nucleotides line up with TRBD1. This TCR came from a woman aged 40 to 50 with head and neck cancer. The CDR3 protein is CASRGGTGGAGNQSQHF. The CDR3 DNA reads as TGTGCCAGCAGGGGTGGAACAGGGGGCGCGGGCAATCAGTCCCAGCATTTT.